This T cell receptor (beta chain) is drawn from a study of T-cell reconstitution after alpha-beta-depleted transplantation in children. As regards this clonotype: Antigen: not known.

Unique molecular identifiers were incorporated during preparation of the TCRbeta library. Each CDR3 protein gets one entry after TCRdb re-called the PCR reads with MiXCR. Of fewer than 150,000 distinct CDR3 sequences in the sample, roughly 10% were seen once. V lost 5 bases and J lost 2; bases outside the gene matches: 6. This CDR3 is 15 amino acids long. Germline loops: CDR1 SGHTA, CDR2 FQGNSA. Regarding the study as a whole: Hyperexpanded clones declined; after one year, newly produced T cells mostly supplied diversity. In patients about two months after transplant, alpha-beta T cells reportedly arose from several hundred expanded graft clones. Recipient T cells and thymic progenitors that survived gave rise to the high TCRbeta diversity observed at day 60 in some patients.

This clonotype was sampled from a girl in the first two years of life who had a stem cell transplant for combined immunodeficiency, so the T cells may come from the graft donor. This chain joins TRBV7-2 and TRBJ2-7, with 10 bases matching TRBD2. The source was PBMCs, mostly from graft donor cells, collected 180 days after TCRalphabeta/CD19-depleted stem cell transplant. The CDR3 loop is CASSPDSGRAYEQYF. The CDR3 DNA sequence: TGTGCCAGCAGCCCAGACAGCGGGAGGGCCTACGAGCAGTACTTC.